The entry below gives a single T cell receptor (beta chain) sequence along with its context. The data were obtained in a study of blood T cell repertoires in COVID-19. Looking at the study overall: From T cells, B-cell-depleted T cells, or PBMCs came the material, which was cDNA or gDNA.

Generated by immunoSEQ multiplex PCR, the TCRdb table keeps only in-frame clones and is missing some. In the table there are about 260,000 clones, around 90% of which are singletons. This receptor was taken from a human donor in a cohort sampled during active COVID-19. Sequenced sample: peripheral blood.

The CDR3 DNA sequence: TGTGCCAGCAGCCCCGCCCGGGGGGGCCTCGCCGGGGAGCTGTTTTTT. Its protein product is CASSPARGGLAGELFF. The chain joins TRBV3-1 (or the pseudogene TRBV3-2) to TRBJ2-2; 8 bases map to TRBD2. The V and J ends lost 4 bases and 6 bases, in that order; junction bases with no gene match: 10. In germline, CDR1 is LGHDT, CDR2 YNNKEL (reference sequence). The CDR3 consists of 16 residues.